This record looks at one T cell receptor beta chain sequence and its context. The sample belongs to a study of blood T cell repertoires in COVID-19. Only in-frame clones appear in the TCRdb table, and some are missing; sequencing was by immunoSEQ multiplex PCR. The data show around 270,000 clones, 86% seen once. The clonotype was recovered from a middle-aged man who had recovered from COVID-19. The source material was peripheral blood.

CDR3 coding DNA: TGTGCCAGCAGCGTAGAATTGGGGGCGGGTGAGCAGTACTTC. As protein: CASSVELGAGEQYF. V usage is TRBV9 and J usage is TRBJ2-7; D is perhaps TRBD1 (6 bases). Germline CDR1 SGDLS, CDR2 YYNGEE. V was trimmed by 0 bases and J by 7 bases, leaving 14 bases between them. This CDR3 contains 14 residues.